This TCR beta chain came from a study of shared clonotypes between healthy human individuals (dated by TCRdb to the early 2020s). About the full investigation: Three men and two women, aged 18 to 49 years, made up the cohort. For each donor, three plates each were used for CD4 naive and CD4 memory, two plates were used for CD8 naive, and one plate was used for CD8 memory. To estimate repertoire size and how much clonotypes are shared between individuals, the study performed deep sequencing of blood TCR repertoires from roughly five healthy adults. Libraries were prepared and TCR repertoires were sequenced by different laboratories using diverse techniques, in order to increase sequencing depth and limit assay-specific biases. Leukapheresis yielded between about 0.94 and 8.9 billion PBMCs per donor.

V is cut by 3 bases and J by 1 base, and the space between the germline ends is 12 bases. Sequences SGHTA (CDR1) and FQGTGA (CDR2) are obtained from the germline V gene. The CDR3 measures 15 amino acids from cysteine to phenylalanine. The only DNA kept is the CDR3, 45 bases in frame from the first base. The donors were healthy, HIV-negative adults with no recently reported acute infections or vaccinations. Only Caucasian adults living in Nashville, Tennessee, USA were represented among the donors. CD4+ T cells were enriched by magnetic negative selection, after which naive cells were positively selected on CD45RA and the negative fraction was taken as the memory subset. Blood was obtained by leukapheresis, after which PBMCs were separated by Ficoll-Histopaque density gradient centrifugation and cryopreserved in liquid nitrogen vapor phase. Analytical flow cytometry was used to check the purity and quantity of every magnetically sorted T cell population. From each sorted fraction, genomic DNA was isolated and quantified by UV absorbance on a Nanodrop 2000c.

TCR CDR3 regions were amplified from genomic DNA by multiplex PCR using the deep immunoSEQ assay. Extracted genomic DNA from each cell subset was spread evenly across all wells of several immunoSEQ 96-well plates, with each plate serving as a replicate. Each replicate PCR for sorted subsets received about 220 ng genomic DNA, equal to about 29,000 T cell genomes. Purified libraries were quantified with a Qubit 3.0 fluorometer, sized on a Bioanalyzer 2100, and re-quantified with the KAPA Library Quantification kit. Every immunoSEQ 96-well plate was sequenced on a dedicated single-read 150-cycle Illumina NextSeq 550 flow cell. On the authors' methods: Because only junctional sequences without quality scores were contained in the immunoSEQ output, filtering matching that applied to full-length reads could not be performed. To assign V/J genes and CDR3, sequences were annotated against IMGT germline references using PyIR, a Python wrapper for IgBLAST v1.9. Any read was removed if the V/J assignment was weak (E-value above 1e-6), the CDR3 was missing, or the read contained stop codons, out-of-frame junctions, or ambiguous translated residues. A V3J clonotype was defined by an identical inferred V gene, J gene, and CDR3 amino acid sequence. Percentage overlap between repertoires was calculated by dividing the number of shared unique clonotypes by the size of the smaller repertoire. Repertoire richness was assessed with RTK rarefaction, the Chao1 estimator, and Recon v2.1 estimates of unobserved clonotypes. For all TCRbeta clonotypes obtained by the gDNA method from a few donors, generation probabilities were computed with OLGA. TCRdb took this table from immuneACCESS and kept in-frame rearrangements with V and J called. Such tables lack part of the clones; where checked against another copy, unresolved V genes explain under half of the gap, and the rest is unexplained. D and trimming were read from the DNA, whereas the V and J calls and clone size are those reported in that table. Within this sample are 2 million to 3 million clones, with 93% of them counted one time only. The top ten clonotypes cover about 0.34% of the sample.

What the study reported, not specific to this receptor: Pairwise subsampling led to the expectation that sequencing depth would affect the degree of clonotype sharing among donors. Naive subsets generally had larger estimated clonotype richness than memory subsets did. Sharing across a few donors was observed for roughly 5.4% of naive CD4, around 3.5% of naive CD8, about 2.3% of memory CD4, and about 0.39% of memory CD8 clonotypes. Compared with non-shared clonotypes, clonotypes shared by all four sorted-subset donors had higher generation probabilities. Only blood was sampled, and tissue TCR repertoires likely differ from those in blood. Because the study included a small number of donors, the genetic and exposure-history diversity represented was limited. Even with the large sequencing depth, rarefaction of the sorted-subset datasets indicated that sequencing was incomplete.

As concerns this clone: This clone's antigen is unknown. Qualities for individual bases were not recorded, and no much larger clone is one base off.

In this chain, TRBV7-3 is recombined with TRBJ2-5; no D segment can be confidently identified. The source material was naive CD4+ T cells from PBMCs. The cell subset or site label corresponds to: CD45RA+ positively selected. This TCR derives from a man aged 18 to 30 in good health. Some clones in this sample may be carry-over from other donors' samples. CDR3 region: CASSLDGRSQETQYF. The bases read TGTGCCAGCAGCTTGGACGGACGGTCCCAAGAGACCCAGTACTTC.